The 14 T cell receptor beta chains below come from one sample, sequenced in a study of long-term antiretroviral therapy in people with HIV. Researchers report immunoSEQ v3.0 was run at survey level. TCRdb's copy holds only in-frame clones and misses some; the assay was immunoSEQ multiplex PCR. The repertoire holds tens of thousands of clones, with 60% to 85% as singletons. Here the sequenced sample was unsorted PBMCs, taken 2 years after starting antiretroviral therapy. The receptor set was obtained from a woman aged 45-65 years with HIV.

V usage is TRBV2 and J usage is TRBJ2-7; perhaps TRBD1 as D (6 bases). This CDR3 comprises 12 residues. CDR1 and CDR2 from the germline V gene are SNHLY and FYNNEI. Trimming cost V 4 bases and J 4 bases, with 8 bases left between them. The CDR3 reads CASSGTGYEQYF. The CDR3 DNA reads TGTGCCAGCAGTGGAACAGGGTACGAGCAGTACTTC.

This clone was seen only a few times. Here the CDR3 DNA reads TGTGCCAGCAGCTCTACTGGGGGAATTGGGACCTACGAGCAGTACTTC. Translation: CASSSTGGIGTYEQYF. This chain uses TRBV7-9 with TRBJ2-7; D assignment may be TRBD1 or TRBD2 (5 bases each). The CDR3 sequence is 16 residues long. V shed 4 bases and J shed 2 bases, with 18 bases lying between them. CDR1 and CDR2 from the germline V gene are SEHNR and FQNEAQ (reference sequence).

V is TRBV6-1 and J is TRBJ2-7, with TRBD2 matching over 10 bases. The ends lost 1 base at V and 1 base at J; junction bases unmatched: 4. Germline values: CDR1 MNHNS, CDR2 SASEGT. CDR3 length equals 16 residues. DNA of the CDR3: TGTGCCAGCAGTGAAGTGGGACTAGCGCTGTCCTACGAGCAGTACGTC. Its translation: CASSEVGLALSYEQYV.

The chain has TRBV5-1 and TRBJ1-3; D is perhaps TRBD1 (5 bases). The ends were cut back, 5 bases at V and 0 bases at J, with 12 bases in the middle. The CDR3 spans 15 residues. Germline V gene sequence: CDR1 SGHRS, CDR2 YFSETQ. CDR3 loop: CASRGDGYSGNTIYF. CDR3 sequence (DNA): TGCGCCAGCAGGGGGGACGGATACTCTGGAAACACCATATATTTT.

This clone was observed once. The chain recombines TRBV7-3 with TRBJ2-1; tentative D call: TRBD2 (6 bases). Germline V gene lookup returns CDR1 SGHTA and CDR2 FQGTGA. The CDR3 is 15 amino acids. Trimming stripped 0 bases from V and 6 bases from J, with 12 bases between. This CDR3 is CASSLTPRESNEQFF. As DNA, the CDR3 is TGTGCCAGCAGCTTAACCCCTCGGGAGTCCAATGAGCAGTTCTTC.

This clone was seen a handful of times. The chain links TRBV19 to TRBJ1-2, with D possibly TRBD1 on 6 matching bases. The CDR3 is made up of 11 amino acids. Trimming cost V 6 bases and J 5 bases, with 7 bases left between them. Germline V gene data show CDR1 as LNHDA and CDR2 as SQIVND (reference sequence). The CDR3 here is CASRDRYGYTF. The CDR3 DNA sequence: TGTGCCAGTAGGGACAGATATGGCTACACCTTC.

The chain has TRBV18 and TRBJ1-4, with 7 bases fitting TRBD1. V lost 3 bases, J lost 4 bases, and 2 bases stayed unmatched. This CDR3 is built from 14 residues. In germline, CDR1 is KGHSH, CDR2 LQKENI. The CDR3 loop reads CASSPGQSNEKLFF. The CDR3 coding sequence is TGTGCCAGCTCACCGGGACAGAGTAATGAAAAACTGTTTTTT.

The rearrangement joins TRBV5-5 to TRBJ2-5; D gene ambiguous. Trimming cost V 1 base and J 5 bases, with 12 bases left between them. Germline V gene lookup returns CDR1 SGHKS and CDR2 YYEKEE (reference sequence). The CDR3 loop spans 14 amino acids. CDR3 in DNA: TGTGCCAGCAGCTTGCGGCCCCGTGGGGAGACCCAGTACTTC. As protein: CASSLRPRGETQYF.

The V gene is TRBV5-1, the J gene TRBJ2-3; either TRBD1 or TRBD2 may supply D (5 bases each). This CDR3 spans 15 amino acids. Germline CDR1 SGHRS, CDR2 YFSETQ. V lost 5 bases and J lost 5, with 18 bases in between. CDR3 sequence: CASSGGRMEVDTQYF. The CDR3 DNA follows: TGCGCCAGCAGTGGGGGACGGATGGAGGTAGATACGCAGTATTTT.

This sequence joins TRBV18 and TRBJ1-3; D is ambiguous. The CDR3 is 12 amino acids. Trimming took off 0 bases at V and 4 bases at J, with 1 base between the two ends. CDR1 KGHSH and CDR2 LQKENI come from the germline V gene. The CDR3 loop is CASSPPGNTIYF. In DNA form, the CDR3 reads TGTGCCAGCTCACCACCGGGAAACACCATATATTTT.

This clone was seen a single time. The V and J genes are TRBV4-1 and TRBJ1-1, with 12 bases fitting TRBD1. V shed 3 bases, J shed 6 bases, and the junction held 5 bases outside the gene matches. Germline CDR1 MGHRA, CDR2 YSYEKL. This CDR3 is built from 15 residues. The CDR3 reads CASSHPGQGAAEAFF. The CDR3 coding sequence is TGCGCCAGCAGCCATCCGGGACAGGGGGCCGCTGAAGCTTTCTTT.

The J gene is TRBJ2-2, the V gene TRBV30, with D tentatively TRBD2 (5 bases). Germline CDR1 reads GTSNPN; CDR2 reads SVGIG (reference sequence). The ends were cut back, 2 bases at V and 2 bases at J, with 6 bases in the middle. The CDR3 contains 13 residues. The CDR3 is CAWSTGNTGELFF. In DNA, the CDR3 is TGTGCCTGGAGTACGGGAAACACCGGGGAGCTGTTTTTT. The full variable domain, in which reference TRBV30 and TRBJ2-2 provide the parts outside the CDR3, is SQTIHQWPATLVQPVGSPLSLECTVEGTSNPNLYWYRQAAGRGLQLLFYSVGIGQISSEVPQNLSASRPQDRQFILSSKKLLLSDSGFYLCAWSTGNTGELFFGEGSRLTVL.

This chain links TRBV9 with TRBJ1-2; no reliable D call. The CDR3 contains 11 residues. Trimming took off 6 bases at V and 10 bases at J, with 13 bases between the two ends. From germline, CDR1 is SGDLS and CDR2 YYNGEE. The CDR3 DNA follows: TGTGCCAGCACGACGGGTCAGGACTACACCTTC. This translates into CASTTGQDYTF.

The gene calls are TRBV6-5 and TRBJ1-1; TRBD1 matches 8 bases. The germline gives CDR1 MNHEY, CDR2 SVGAGI. J lost 1 base, V lost 7 bases, and 8 bases had no gene match. CDR3 size: 15 residues. The CDR3 DNA reads as TGTGCCAGCATTCGGACAGGGAGGACGAACACTGAAGCTTTCTTT. Its translation: CASIRTGRTNTEAFF.